The T cell receptor beta chain under discussion was sequenced for a study of T cell responses to AZD1222 COVID-19 vaccine. The V segment lost 5 bases and the J segment 6 bases; nucleotides outside the gene matches: 4. The CDR3 consists of 15 residues. Germline CDR1 is MDHEN and CDR2 is SYDVKM. Measured with immunoSEQ multiplex PCR; TCRdb has only the in-frame clones, and not every one. The profile shows 110,000 or so clones, about 91% of them singletons. Study-wide results and limits: Researchers report vaccine-associated CD4 TCRs spanning spike, with dominance at 160-218 and 743-854. Repertoires were obtained solely post-peak T cell response. A mostly white British donor set with more females was recruited, and clonal diversity was possibly underestimated.

On this clone itself: The antigen is undetermined.

The V and J genes are TRBV28 and TRBJ2-1, with 13 positions matching TRBD2. The source is an adult who received the AZD1222 COVID-19 vaccine. The starting material was peripheral blood, obtained 28 days after the second AZD1222 dose. CDR3 nucleotide sequence: TGTGCCAGCAGTGGACTAGCGGGAGACCGCAATGAGCAGTTCTTC. It specifies CASSGLAGDRNEQFF.